This is a list of T cell receptor beta chains from one sample in a study of early T cells in non-severe SARS-CoV-2 infection. TCRdb independently ran MiXCR on the 5' RACE reads; one entry per CDR3 protein. Among roughly 75,000 distinct CDR3 sequences listed, approximately 9.1% were seen once. The specimen was whole blood. Receptors were obtained from an adult who was a healthcare worker with PCR-confirmed SARS-CoV-2 infection or an uninfected control (not recorded which). The CDR3 runs from the conserved cysteine through the conserved F or W.

>TRBJ1-2|TRBV6-5
CASSRDSLYGYTF
>TRBJ2-7|TRBV7-3
CASKAGRAGRSYEQYF
>TRBJ2-3|TRBV5-1
CASSLATLGKGTDTQYF
>TRBJ2-6|TRBV27
CASSLSDSNSGANVLTF
>TRBJ2-3|TRBV7-9
CATRKGGTDTQYF
>TRBJ1-1|TRBV11-2
CASSRGTKTEAFF
>TRBJ2-1|TRBV20-1
CSAGQLVKWDEQFF
>TRBJ2-7|TRBV5-4
CASSLGTPGGLTYEQYF
>TRBJ2-1|TRBV3-1
CASSQDWASGSNEQFF
>TRBJ2-3|TRBV7-9
CASSSVADTQYF
>TRBJ1-5|TRBV10-2
CASSGTVYQPQHF
>TRBJ2-6|TRBV7-8
CASSLDRAGANVLTF
>TRBJ2-1|TRBV11-3
CASSLSPGQGSYNEQFF
>TRBJ2-3|TRBV7-6
CASSILTGGIDTQYF
>TRBJ2-1|TRBV3-1
CASSPSGGRLDNEQFF
>TRBJ2-7|TRBV20-1
CSARVADYEQYF
>TRBJ2-7|TRBV11-2
CASIRGQGGIYEQYF
>TRBJ1-1|TRBV7-3
CASSPNDNTEAFF
>TRBJ2-5|TRBV28
CASSLITRGETQYF
>TRBJ2-1|TRBV3-1
CASSRGSRGEQFF
>TRBJ2-3|TRBV6-6
CASSFWQGATDTQYF
>TRBJ2-7|TRBV2
CASRASYEQYF
>TRBJ1-1|TRBV9
CASSVVVNTEAFF
>TRBJ2-7|TRBV3-1
CASSQVGAGSYEQYF
>TRBJ2-1|TRBV27
CASSPRSRESAYNEQFF
>TRBJ2-2|TRBV12-3/TRBV12-4
CAGSMRSEAGELFF
>TRBJ2-1|TRBV7-9
CASSLEGLADNEQFF
>TRBJ2-2|TRBV21-1
CASKIKATLNTGELFF
>TRBJ2-2|TRBV28
CASSVGGELFF
>TRBJ2-1|TRBV25-1
CASSGLRDYNEQFF
>TRBJ2-2|TRBV7-3
CASSTRTGGMGELFF
>TRBJ2-1|TRBV19
CASKGEREGYEQFF
>TRBJ2-1|TRBV11-2
CASSAGLDIYNEQFF
>TRBJ2-3|TRBV6-1
CASRLEAVRGATEDTQYF
>TRBJ2-1|TRBV19
CASRSPGTSGYNEQFF
>TRBJ2-2|TRBV5-5
CATGLAGVFAGELFF
>TRBJ2-2|TRBV28
CASKGTSVRELFF
>TRBJ1-2|TRBV28
CASSFGQGTFYGYTF
>TRBJ2-2|TRBV5-1
CASTTSGTPNTGELFF
>TRBJ2-7|TRBV27
CASSGLAGGYEQYF
>TRBJ2-1|TRBV4-1
CASSVREGRDEQFF
>TRBJ2-7|TRBV3-1
CASSPGFGQGGVQYF
>TRBJ2-7|TRBV7-7
CASSVVIGGAYEQYF
>TRBJ2-7|TRBV9
CASSVGYSYEQYF
>TRBJ2-3|TRBV5-1
CASSGLNTDTQYF
>TRBJ2-7|TRBV28
CASSLSGLLRYEQYF